This T cell receptor beta chain was obtained from a study of CD8 T cells in ankylosing spondylitis. Findings of the study overall: Characteristic of ankylosing spondylitis blood, it appeared, was a TCR beta motif comprising roughly 8 highly homologous variants. Earlier authors reported some of these motif variants in reactive arthritis synovial fluid and blood. Clones linked to disease were reported to show significant enrichment in matched ankylosing spondylitis synovial fluid.

This clonotype came up many times. Its specificity is not known. Trimming cost V 0 bases and J 4 bases, with 10 bases left between them. The CDR3 sequence is 15 residues long. Germline CDR1 is MNHNS and CDR2 is SASEGT. A quantitative 5'-RACE method, one with molecular barcodes, was used to make TCR beta libraries. TCRdb re-called the 5' RACE reads with MiXCR, one entry per CDR3 protein. This sample has about 130,000 distinct CDR3 sequences, with about 7% found just once. J is TRBJ1-3 and V is TRBV6-1; D uncertain. The sample taken for sequencing was blood, either unsorted or a sorted T cell fraction (not recorded which). The sequence derives from a female donor with ankylosing spondylitis or in good health (not recorded which). Here the CDR3 DNA reads TGTGCCAGCAGTGAAGCAGGCACGGGGGGAAACACCATATATTTT. Translation gives CASSEAGTGGNTIYF.